What follows describes a single TCR beta chain. This record belongs to a study of T cell changes during pregnancy in multiple sclerosis. Only in-frame clones appear in the TCRdb table, and some are missing; sequencing was by immunoSEQ multiplex PCR. The data hold 55,000 to 70,000 clones, with 90% to 95% observed a single time. The CDR3 is made up of 15 amino acids. The J segment lost 4 bases and the V segment lost 3 bases, leaving 5 bases of the junction unmatched. CDR1 and CDR2 (germline): MNHNS, SASEGT. The chain employs TRBV6-1 and TRBJ2-5; 10 nucleotides align to TRBD2. The TCR comes from a female donor in good health, enrolled as a control in a pregnancy study. This sample comprised peripheral blood, obtained in the second trimester of pregnancy. As DNA, the CDR3 is TGTGCCAGCAGTGAGCTAGCGGGAGAAAGAGAGACCCAGTACTTC. As protein: CASSELAGERETQYF.